This is a list of T cell receptor beta chains from one sample in a study of blood T cell dynamics during melanoma immunotherapy. Libraries were prepared by immunoSEQ multiplex PCR; TCRdb keeps only in-frame clonotypes and omits some of them. The table has some 4,500 clones, roughly 86% seen once. The material sequenced was blood, taken from a patient treated with checkpoint blockade. The receptors originated from a human donor with melanoma. Both conserved end residues are part of each CDR3. A D gene is named only where the DNA matches it firmly. Expanded clones are given a class, and other clones once, few, many or no size at all.

size	J	D	V	DNA	CDR3
NA	TRBJ1-5	TRBD1	TRBV28	TGTGCCAGCAATCCAGGGGGCTGGCGCAATCAGCCCCAGCATTTT	CASNPGGWRNQPQHF
NA	TRBJ2-5	NA	TRBV30	TGTGCCTGGAGTGTACTAGACAAACAGGCGGAGACCCAGTACTTC	CAWSVLDKQAETQYF
NA	TRBJ2-1	NA	TRBV20-1	TGCAGTGCTACCGACACATTTGATCTCTTC	CSATDTFDLF
NA	TRBJ2-2	NA	TRBV19	TGTGCCAGTAGTGGACGGGGCGGGCGTTTCGGGGAGCTGTTTTTT	CASSGRGGRFGELFF
once	TRBJ2-1	TRBD2	TRBV7-6	TGTGCCAGCAGCCCAATCGCGGGGGGGTTTTCCTACAATGAGCAGTTCTTC	CASSPIAGGFSYNEQFF
NA	TRBJ2-7	NA	TRBV28	TGTGCCAGCAGTTTACCCGTGGGGGCGGGGGTAAGGTCCTACGAGCAGTACTTC	CASSLPVGAGVRSYEQYF
NA	TRBJ2-6	TRBD1	TRBV27	TGTGCCAGCAGTGTGGGACAGGGGTTTTACTCTGGGGCCAACGTCCTGACTTTC	CASSVGQGFYSGANVLTF
NA	TRBJ1-6	NA	TRBV7-2	TGTGCCAGCAGCCAACAGGGAACGTCCTATAATTCACCCCTCCACTTT	CASSQQGTSYNSPLHF
NA	TRBJ1-5	TRBD1	TRBV6-6	TGTGCCAGCAGTTGGACAGGCACGGGGGAACAGCCCCAGCATTTT	CASSWTGTGEQPQHF
NA	TRBJ2-2	TRBD1	TRBV7-2	TGTGCCAGCAGATCCGGGACAGGGCGGACCGGGGAGCTGTTTTTT	CASRSGTGRTGELFF
NA	TRBJ1-4	TRBD1	TRBV5-8	TGTGCCAGCAGCCCAACAGGGGGTCTTGACGAAAAACTGTTTTTT	CASSPTGGLDEKLFF
NA	TRBJ2-2	NA	TRBV10-3	TGTGCCATCAGTGAAGGCGCGGGGGAGCTGTTTTTT	CAISEGAGELFF
NA	TRBJ1-1	TRBD1	TRBV5-1	TGCGCCACCAAGACGCCAGGGGGCACTGAAGCTTTCTTT	CATKTPGGTEAFF
few	TRBJ1-1	NA	TRBV5-1	TGCGCCAGCAGCTTGGAGGCACACGTACCCTTTCCGGCTGAAGCTTTCTTT	CASSLEAHVPFPAEAFF
NA	TRBJ2-1	TRBD2	TRBV5-6	TGTGCCAGCAGCTTGTTTGATAGCGGGAGGAACAATGAGCAGTTCTTC	CASSLFDSGRNNEQFF
few	TRBJ1-5	TRBD1	TRBV19	TGTGCCAGTACGGGACAGGGTTTGGGGAATCAGCCCCAGCATTTT	CASTGQGLGNQPQHF
NA	TRBJ1-1	NA	TRBV28	TGTGCCAGCAGACTTCCAACACCCTCGAGGACTGAAGCTTTCTTT	CASRLPTPSRTEAFF
NA	TRBJ2-7	NA	TRBV6-5	TGTGCCAGCAGTTTAGCCACGTCCTACGAGCAGTACTTC	CASSLATSYEQYF
NA	TRBJ1-5	TRBD1	TRBV7-9	TGTGCCAGCAGCCAAGCAGGGGGGAATCAGCCCCAGCATTTT	CASSQAGGNQPQHF
NA	TRBJ2-1	TRBD2	TRBV9	TGTGCCAGCAGCGGGGCGGGAGGTAATGAGCAGTTCTTC	CASSGAGGNEQFF
NA	TRBJ2-7	TRBD2	TRBV5-1	TGCGCCAGCAGGGCGTTGACTAGCGGGACGCGAGTGGGTTCCTACGAGCAGTACTTC	CASRALTSGTRVGSYEQYF
NA	TRBJ1-5	NA	TRBV5-6	TGTGCCAGCAGCTGGGAACGGGGTAAGCCCCAGCATTTT	CASSWERGKPQHF
NA	TRBJ1-5	NA	TRBV28	TGTGCCAGCAGTTCGACAGGCCCCAGCAATCAGCCCCAGCATTTT	CASSSTGPSNQPQHF
NA	TRBJ2-7	NA	TRBV30	TGTGCCTGGAGCGCCGGGGGCTACGAGCAGTACTTC	CAWSAGGYEQYF
NA	TRBJ2-7	NA	TRBV6-5	TGTGCTAAGAGCCCACGGGACATCTCCTACGAGCAGTACTTC	CAKSPRDISYEQYF
NA	TRBJ2-2	NA	TRBV2	TGTGCCACCAAGGCGGAGTCGAACACCGGGGAGCTGTTTTTT	CATKAESNTGELFF
NA	TRBJ2-1	NA	TRBV5-4	TGTGCCAGCAGAACCGACTCATACAATGAGCAGTTCTTC	CASRTDSYNEQFF
NA	TRBJ1-5	NA	TRBV7-2	TGTGCCAGCGGACAGACAAGCAATCAGCCCCAGCATTTT	CASGQTSNQPQHF
once	TRBJ1-2	NA	TRBV6-6	TGTGCCAGCAAGAACAGCTATGGCTACACCTTC	CASKNSYGYTF
NA	TRBJ2-1	TRBD2	TRBV6-1	TGTGCCAGCAGTGATCCTGGACTAGCGGTAAACAATGAGCAGTTCTTC	CASSDPGLAVNNEQFF
NA	TRBJ1-2	NA	TRBV6-1	TGTGCCAGCAGTGGGCGGACAGTTGGCTACACCTTC	CASSGRTVGYTF
NA	TRBJ2-7	NA	TRBV5-1	TGCGCCAGCAGCTTGGAACCGGGACGGGTCCAGCAGTACTTC	CASSLEPGRVQQYF
NA	TRBJ2-3	TRBD2	TRBV7-6	TGTGCCAGCAGCCCCGTCCTAGCGGGACCCACAGATACGCAGTATTTT	CASSPVLAGPTDTQYF
NA	TRBJ1-4	TRBD1	TRBV5-1	TGCGCCAGCAGCTTGGCCAGGGGGGAAAAACTGTTTTTT	CASSLARGEKLFF
NA	TRBJ1-2	NA	TRBV29-1	TGCAGCGTGGGGAGCCCTGGGTATGGCTACACCTTC	CSVGSPGYGYTF
NA	TRBJ2-7	TRBD2	TRBV9	TGTGCCAGCAGCGCCGGGACTAGCGTCACCTACGAGCAGTACTTC	CASSAGTSVTYEQYF
NA	TRBJ2-3	NA	TRBV5-4	TGTGCCAGCAGCTTGGAGGGGGAAACTAGCACAGATACGCAGTATTTT	CASSLEGETSTDTQYF
NA	TRBJ2-7	TRBD2	TRBV7-6	TGTGCCAGCAGTGAAGCGTCGGGCCTAGCGGGAAAGCAGTACTTC	CASSEASGLAGKQYF
NA	TRBJ2-1	TRBD2	TRBV27	TGTGCCAGCAGTCAAACTAGCGGGAGAACTGAGCAGTTCTTC	CASSQTSGRTEQFF
NA	TRBJ2-7	TRBD2	TRBV5-1	TGCGCCAGCAGGTGGACTAGTAGTGGCGAGCAGTACTTC	CASRWTSSGEQYF
NA	TRBJ2-3	NA	TRBV5-4	TGTGCCAGCAGCCATGGGGGGGGCTTCAGAGATACGCAGTATTTT	CASSHGGGFRDTQYF
once	TRBJ1-2	NA	TRBV25-1	TGTGCCAGCAGTGTATCGGGGAGTGCAGGCTATGGCTACACCTTC	CASSVSGSAGYGYTF
NA	TRBJ1-5	NA	TRBV28	TGTGCCAGCAGTTTACCGGCGCTTGCCCAGGGACCCCAGCATTTT	CASSLPALAQGPQHF
NA	TRBJ1-2	NA	TRBV4-1	TGCGCCAGCAGCCAAGATGTAGGGGGTAGTTACTATGGCTACACCTTC	CASSQDVGGSYYGYTF
NA	TRBJ1-2	NA	TRBV13	TGTGCCAGCAGCTTAGGCCCCAGGGCTAACTATGGCTACACCTTC	CASSLGPRANYGYTF
NA	TRBJ2-7	TRBD2	TRBV7-9	TGTGCCAGCAGCTTAGCGGGGACTAGCTCCTACGAGCAGTACTTC	CASSLAGTSSYEQYF
NA	TRBJ2-3	NA	TRBV11-2	TGTGCCAGCAGTTTGAAGAGCACAGATACGCAGTATTTT	CASSLKSTDTQYF
once	TRBJ2-7	TRBD1	TRBV11-2	TGTGCCAGCAGGCGACGACAGGGGGCAAGGTACGAGCAGTACTTC	CASRRRQGARYEQYF
NA	TRBJ2-7	TRBD2	TRBV28	TGTGCCAGCAGTTCTCCGCCTAGCGGGAGCGACGAGCAGTACTTC	CASSSPPSGSDEQYF
NA	TRBJ1-4	NA	TRBV5-6	TGTGCCAGCAGCTTGCCCACTGTTGAAAAACTGTTTTTT	CASSLPTVEKLFF
once	TRBJ2-1	TRBD2	TRBV27	TGTGCCAGCAGTCCTACGGGGGGTTGGAATGAGCAGTTCTTC	CASSPTGGWNEQFF
once	TRBJ1-3	NA	TRBV28	TGTACCAGCAGGCGGGAGGGGACTGGAAACACCATATATTTT	CTSRREGTGNTIYF
NA	TRBJ2-2	TRBD2	TRBV5-4	TGTGCCAGCAGCCCGGAGTTAGCGGGAGGGCCGGGCGGGGAGCTGTTTTTT	CASSPELAGGPGGELFF
NA	TRBJ2-1	TRBD1	TRBV19	TGTGCCAGTAGTACGGGACAGCTCTCCTACAATGAGCAGTTCTTC	CASSTGQLSYNEQFF
NA	TRBJ1-6	TRBD1	TRBV18	TGTGCCAGCTCACCACGGCCGCGAGGGGGCGATTCACCCCTCCACTTT	CASSPRPRGGDSPLHF
NA	TRBJ2-1	NA	TRBV11-1	TGTGCCAGCAGCCGGGGACACGGCTCCTACAATGAGCAGTTCTTC	CASSRGHGSYNEQFF
once	TRBJ2-7	TRBD2	TRBV5-4	TGTGCCAGCAGCCCAGGAGGGCTAGCGGGTAACTACGAGCAGTACTTC	CASSPGGLAGNYEQYF
NA	TRBJ2-3	TRBD2	TRBV7-2	TGTGCCAGCAGCCCTAGCGGGAGATCAGCAGATACGCAGTATTTT	CASSPSGRSADTQYF
NA	TRBJ2-5	TRBD2	TRBV10-1	TGCGCCAGCTCTTCGGGGGGTAAAGAGACCCAGTACTTC	CASSSGGKETQYF